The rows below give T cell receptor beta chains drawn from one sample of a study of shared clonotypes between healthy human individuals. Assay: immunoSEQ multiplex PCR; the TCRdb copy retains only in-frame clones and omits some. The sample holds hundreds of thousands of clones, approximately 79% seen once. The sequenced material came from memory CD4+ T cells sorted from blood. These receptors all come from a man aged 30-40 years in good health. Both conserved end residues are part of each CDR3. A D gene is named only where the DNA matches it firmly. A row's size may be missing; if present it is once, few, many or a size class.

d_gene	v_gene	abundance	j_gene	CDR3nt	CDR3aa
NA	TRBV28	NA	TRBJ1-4	TGTGCCAGCAGTAGTGAAAAACTGTTTTTT	CASSSEKLFF
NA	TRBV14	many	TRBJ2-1	TGTGCCAGCAGCCCCCTAACAGGGAATGAGCAGTTCTTC	CASSPLTGNEQFF
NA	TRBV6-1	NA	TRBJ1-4	TGTGCCAGCAGTGAAGTTAATGAAAAACTGTTTTTT	CASSEVNEKLFF
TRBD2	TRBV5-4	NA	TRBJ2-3	TGTGCCAGCAGCTTGTCTAGCGGCGGCACAGATACGCAGTATTTT	CASSLSSGGTDTQYF
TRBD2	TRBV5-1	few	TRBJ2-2	TGCGCCAGCAGCTTGGCTTTTAGCGGGATTACCGGGGAGCTGTTTTTT	CASSLAFSGITGELFF
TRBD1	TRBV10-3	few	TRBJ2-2	TGTGCCATCAGTGGGCAGGGGGCGGTCACCGGGGAGCTGTTTTTT	CAISGQGAVTGELFF
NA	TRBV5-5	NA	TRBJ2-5	TGTGCCAGCAGCTTGGGACTGGGGCAGTACTTC	CASSLGLGQYF
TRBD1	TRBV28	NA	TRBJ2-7	TGTGCCAGCAGTTCTCCGGGACAGGGTTCCTACGAGCAGTACTTC	CASSSPGQGSYEQYF
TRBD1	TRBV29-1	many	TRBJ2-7	TGCAGCGTTGAGGCCGGGACAGGGGTGGCCGAGCAGTACTTC	CSVEAGTGVAEQYF
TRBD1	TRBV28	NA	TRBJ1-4	TGTGCCAGCACAGCCGGGACAGGGAATGAAAAACTGTTTTTT	CASTAGTGNEKLFF
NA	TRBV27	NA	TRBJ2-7	TGTGCCAGCAGGAAAGGTCTCACCTACGAGCAGTACTTC	CASRKGLTYEQYF
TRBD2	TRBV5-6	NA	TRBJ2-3	TGTGCCAGCAGCTTGTTTCGGGGGGGACGAGGGGCAGATACGCAGTATTTT	CASSLFRGGRGADTQYF
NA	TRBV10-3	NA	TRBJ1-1	TGTGCCTCCAGGACAGCCCAGGGTGGAGCTTTCTTT	CASRTAQGGAFF
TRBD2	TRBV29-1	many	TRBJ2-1	TGCAGCGTTGAGGGGACTAGCGGGAAGTACAATGAGCAGTTCTTC	CSVEGTSGKYNEQFF
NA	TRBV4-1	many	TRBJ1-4	TGCGCCAGCAGCCGCACCCAGGGCGGGTGGGGTGAAAAACTGTTTTTT	CASSRTQGGWGEKLFF
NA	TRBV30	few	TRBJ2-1	TGTGCCTGGAGTTGGGGCTATCCATACAATGAGCAGTTCTTC	CAWSWGYPYNEQFF
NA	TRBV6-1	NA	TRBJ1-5	TGTGCCAGCAGTGAATCCGCCGCCTTCACCGGACAGCAAATACTATTGAGCAATCAGCCCCAGCATTTT	CASSESAAFTGQQILLSNQPQHF
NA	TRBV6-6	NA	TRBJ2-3	TGTGCCAGCAGCCTCCAAATAGCGGGCACAGATACGCAGTATTTT	CASSLQIAGTDTQYF
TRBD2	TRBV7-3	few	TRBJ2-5	TGTGCCAGCAGTTTACTAGCGGGAGTGGAGACCCAGTACTTC	CASSLLAGVETQYF
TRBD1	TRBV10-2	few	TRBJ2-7	TGCGCCAGCAGTACAGGGGTTTATGAGCAGTACTTC	CASSTGVYEQYF
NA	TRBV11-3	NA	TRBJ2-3	TGTGCCAGCAGCTTAGCTGGCGGGGGCTCTTATGGAAAAGATACGCAGTATTTT	CASSLAGGGSYGKDTQYF
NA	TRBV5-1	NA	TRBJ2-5	TGCGCCAGCAGCGCCGGACTATCCGACGAAGGGGAGACCCAGTACTTC	CASSAGLSDEGETQYF
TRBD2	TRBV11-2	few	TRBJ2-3	TGTGCCAGCTGCCTGGGGACTAGCCGTACAGATACGCAGTATTTT	CASCLGTSRTDTQYF
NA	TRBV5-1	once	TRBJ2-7	TGCGCCAGCAGCAGGAGTGGGGGGATCGCCTACGAGCAGTACTTC	CASSRSGGIAYEQYF
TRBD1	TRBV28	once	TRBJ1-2	TGTGCCAGCAGTCCGCTGGGACAGACTCGTTTGATCGATGTGGTCGGTGGCTACACCTTC	CASSPLGQTRLIDVVGGYTF
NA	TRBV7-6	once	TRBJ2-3	TGTGCCAGCAGCTTAGCCCGACTAATTAGCACAGATACGCAGTATTTT	CASSLARLISTDTQYF
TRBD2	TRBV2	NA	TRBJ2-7	TGTGCCAGCAGACCCCCCGGACTAGCGGGAGGAGGCGAGCAGTACTTC	CASRPPGLAGGGEQYF
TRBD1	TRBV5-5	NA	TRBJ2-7	TGTGCCAGCAGCCACGGGACAGGAACGAACTCCTACGAGCAGTACTTC	CASSHGTGTNSYEQYF
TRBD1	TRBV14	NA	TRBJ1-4	TGTGCCAGCAGCCCCCTACAGACAGGGGAAGGCGAAAAACTGTTTTTT	CASSPLQTGEGEKLFF
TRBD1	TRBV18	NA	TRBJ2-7	TGTGCCAGCTCACTCGGACAGGGAGGAGGCTACGAGCAGTACTTC	CASSLGQGGGYEQYF
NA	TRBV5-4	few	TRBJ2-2	TGTGCCAGCAGCCAACAGAATACCGGGGAGCTGTTTTTT	CASSQQNTGELFF
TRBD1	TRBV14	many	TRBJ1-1	TGTGCCAGCAGCCCGCTAGGGACAGCGAACACTGAAGCTTTCTTT	CASSPLGTANTEAFF
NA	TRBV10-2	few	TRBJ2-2	TGCGCCAGCAGTGATATTTGGGGGACAAGGAACACCGGGGAGCTGTTTTTT	CASSDIWGTRNTGELFF
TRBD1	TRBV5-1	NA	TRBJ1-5	TGCGCCAGCAGCCACGACAGGGGCGAGGCATATAGCAATCAGCCCCAGCATTTT	CASSHDRGEAYSNQPQHF
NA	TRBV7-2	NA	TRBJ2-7	TGTGCCAGCAGCCCCCACCAATACGAGCAGTACTTC	CASSPHQYEQYF
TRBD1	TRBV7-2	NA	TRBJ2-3	TGTGCCAGCAGCTTACGTGGTGGCAGGGGGCCCACAGATACGCAGTATTTT	CASSLRGGRGPTDTQYF
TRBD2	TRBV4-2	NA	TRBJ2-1	TGTGCCAGCAGCCAAGAAGCGGGAGCTGGAAATGAGCAGTTCTTC	CASSQEAGAGNEQFF
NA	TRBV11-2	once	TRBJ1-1	TGTGCCAGCAGCTCTGGAGGGCGCACTGAAGCTTTCTTT	CASSSGGRTEAFF
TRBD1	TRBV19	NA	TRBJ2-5	TGTGCCAGTAGTTCAGGGACAGGGGGCTACGAGACCCAGTACTTC	CASSSGTGGYETQYF
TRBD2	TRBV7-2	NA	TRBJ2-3	TGTGCCAGCAGCTTAGTGGGAGGGCTGCCAGATACGCAGTATTTT	CASSLVGGLPDTQYF